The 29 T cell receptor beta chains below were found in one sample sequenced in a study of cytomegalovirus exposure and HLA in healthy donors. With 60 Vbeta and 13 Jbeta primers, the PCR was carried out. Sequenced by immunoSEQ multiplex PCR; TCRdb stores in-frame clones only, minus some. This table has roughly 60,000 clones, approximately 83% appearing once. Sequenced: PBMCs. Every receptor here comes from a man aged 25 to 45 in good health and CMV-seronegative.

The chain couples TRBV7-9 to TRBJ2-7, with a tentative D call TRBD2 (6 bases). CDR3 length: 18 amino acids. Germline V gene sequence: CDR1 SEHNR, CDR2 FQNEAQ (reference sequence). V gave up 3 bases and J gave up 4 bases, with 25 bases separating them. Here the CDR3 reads CASSLSFPRGGYGYEQYF. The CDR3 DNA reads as TGTGCCAGCAGCTTGTCGTTCCCTAGGGGAGGTTATGGTTACGAGCAGTACTTC. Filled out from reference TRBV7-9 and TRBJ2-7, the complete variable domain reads DTGVSQNPRHKITKRGQNVTFRCDPISEHNRLYWYRQTLGQGPEFLTYFQNEAQLEKSRLLSDRFSAERPKGSFSTLEIQRTEQGDSAMYLCASSLSFPRGGYGYEQYFGPGTRLTVT.

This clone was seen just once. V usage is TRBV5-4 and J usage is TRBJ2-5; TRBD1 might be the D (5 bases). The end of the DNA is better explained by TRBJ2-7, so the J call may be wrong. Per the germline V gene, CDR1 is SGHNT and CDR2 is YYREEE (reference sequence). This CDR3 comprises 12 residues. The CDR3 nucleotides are TGTGCCAGCAGCTCCGACAGCTACGAGCAGTACTTC. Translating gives CASSSDSYEQYF.

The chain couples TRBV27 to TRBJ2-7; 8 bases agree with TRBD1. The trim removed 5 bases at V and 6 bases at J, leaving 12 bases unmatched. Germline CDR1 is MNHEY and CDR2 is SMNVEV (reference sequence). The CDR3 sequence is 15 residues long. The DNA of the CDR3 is TGTGCCAGCAGTCACCGACAGGGGTTAGCCTCCGAGCAGTACTTC. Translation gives CASSHRQGLASEQYF.

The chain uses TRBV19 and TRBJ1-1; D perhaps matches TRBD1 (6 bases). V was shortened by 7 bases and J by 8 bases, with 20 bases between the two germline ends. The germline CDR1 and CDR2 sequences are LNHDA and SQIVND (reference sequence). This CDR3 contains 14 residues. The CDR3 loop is CASTNLGEGQEAFF. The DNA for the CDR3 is TGTGCCAGTACCAATTTGGGAGAGGGACAAGAAGCTTTCTTT.

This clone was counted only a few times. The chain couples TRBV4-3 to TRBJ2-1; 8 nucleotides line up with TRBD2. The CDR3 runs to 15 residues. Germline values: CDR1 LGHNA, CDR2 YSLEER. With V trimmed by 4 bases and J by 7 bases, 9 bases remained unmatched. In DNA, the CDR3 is TGCGCCAGCAGCCCGGGGGCTAGCGGGCTTAATGAGCAGTTCTTC. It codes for CASSPGASGLNEQFF.

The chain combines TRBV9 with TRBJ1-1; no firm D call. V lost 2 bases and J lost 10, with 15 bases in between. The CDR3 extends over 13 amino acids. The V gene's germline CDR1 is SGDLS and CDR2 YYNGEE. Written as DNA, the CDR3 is TGTGCCAGCAGCGTCGATAGTTCGTCCGGAGCTTTCTTT. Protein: CASSVDSSSGAFF.

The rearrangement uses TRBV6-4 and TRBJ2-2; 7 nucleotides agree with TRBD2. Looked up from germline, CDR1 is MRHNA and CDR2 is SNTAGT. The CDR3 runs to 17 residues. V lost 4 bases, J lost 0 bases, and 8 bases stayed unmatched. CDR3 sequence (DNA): TGTGCCAGCAGTGGGGGAGGGTATCCCACGAACACCGGGGAGCTGTTTTTT. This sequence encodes CASSGGGYPTNTGELFF.

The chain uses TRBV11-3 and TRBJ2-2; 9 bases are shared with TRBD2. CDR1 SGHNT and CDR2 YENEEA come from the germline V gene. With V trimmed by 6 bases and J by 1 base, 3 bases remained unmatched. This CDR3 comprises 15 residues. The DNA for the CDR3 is TGTGCCAGCAGACAGACTAGCGGGAACACCGGGGAGCTGTTTTTT. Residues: CASRQTSGNTGELFF.

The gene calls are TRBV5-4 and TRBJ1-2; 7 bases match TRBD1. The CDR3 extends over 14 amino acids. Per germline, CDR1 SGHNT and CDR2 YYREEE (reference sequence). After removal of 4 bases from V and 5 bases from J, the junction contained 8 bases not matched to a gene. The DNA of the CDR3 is TGTGCCAGCAGCCTACAGGGGACCGCATATGGCTACACCTTC. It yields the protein CASSLQGTAYGYTF.

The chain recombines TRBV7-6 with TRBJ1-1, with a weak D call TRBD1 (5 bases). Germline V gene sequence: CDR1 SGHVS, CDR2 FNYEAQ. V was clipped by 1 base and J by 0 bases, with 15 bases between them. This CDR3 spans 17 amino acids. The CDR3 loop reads CASSLVLGGRMNTEAFF. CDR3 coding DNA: TGTGCCAGCAGCTTAGTATTGGGGGGGAGGATGAACACTGAAGCTTTCTTT. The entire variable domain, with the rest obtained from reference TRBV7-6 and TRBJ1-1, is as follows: GAGVSQSPRYKVTKRGQDVALRCDPISGHVSLYWYRQALGQGPEFLTYFNYEAQQDKSGLPNDRFSAERPEGSISTLTIQRTEQRDSAMYRCASSLVLGGRMNTEAFFGQGTRLTVV.

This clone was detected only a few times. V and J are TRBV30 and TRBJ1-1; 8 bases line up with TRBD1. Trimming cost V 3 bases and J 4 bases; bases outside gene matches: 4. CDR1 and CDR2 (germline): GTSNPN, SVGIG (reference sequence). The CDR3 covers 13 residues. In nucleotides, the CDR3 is TGTGCCTGGAGGGTAACAGGGGGCACTGAAGCTTTCTTT. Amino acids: CAWRVTGGTEAFF.

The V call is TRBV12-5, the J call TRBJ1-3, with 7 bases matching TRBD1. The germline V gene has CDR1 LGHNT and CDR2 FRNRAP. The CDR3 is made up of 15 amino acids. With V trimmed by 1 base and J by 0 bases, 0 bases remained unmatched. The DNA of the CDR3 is TGTGCTAGTGGTTTGGGGACAGGCTCTGGAAACACCATATATTTT. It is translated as CASGLGTGSGNTIYF.

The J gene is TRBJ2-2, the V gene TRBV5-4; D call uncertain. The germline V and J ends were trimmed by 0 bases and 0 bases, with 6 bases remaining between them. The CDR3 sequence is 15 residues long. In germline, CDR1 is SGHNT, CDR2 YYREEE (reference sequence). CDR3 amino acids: CASSLAGPNTGELFF. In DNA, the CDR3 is TGTGCCAGCAGCTTGGCAGGCCCGAACACCGGGGAGCTGTTTTTT.

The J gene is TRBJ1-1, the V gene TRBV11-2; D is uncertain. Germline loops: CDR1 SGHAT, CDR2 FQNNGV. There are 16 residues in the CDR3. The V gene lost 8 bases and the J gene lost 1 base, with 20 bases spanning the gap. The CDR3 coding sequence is TGTGCCAGCCTCCGGAGCCGTGGGTCCACGAACACTGAAGCTTTCTTT. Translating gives CASLRSRGSTNTEAFF.

The CDR3 DNA follows: TGTGCCAGCAGCCCCGTCTGGGGGGAACCCTATGAAGCTTTCTTT. Residues: CASSPVWGEPYEAFF. The chain combines TRBV9 with TRBJ1-1; maybe TRBD1 (5 bases). The CDR3 is 15 residues long. CDR1 and CDR2 (germline): SGDLS, YYNGEE. Between the trimmed V and J ends, which lost 4 bases and 7 bases, there was a span of 20 bases.

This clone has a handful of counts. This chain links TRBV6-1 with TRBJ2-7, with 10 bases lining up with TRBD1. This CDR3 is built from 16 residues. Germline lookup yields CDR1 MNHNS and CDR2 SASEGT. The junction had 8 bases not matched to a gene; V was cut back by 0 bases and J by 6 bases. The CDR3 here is CASSEAAGQGWSEQYF. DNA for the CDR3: TGTGCCAGCAGTGAAGCGGCGGGACAGGGGTGGAGCGAGCAGTACTTC.

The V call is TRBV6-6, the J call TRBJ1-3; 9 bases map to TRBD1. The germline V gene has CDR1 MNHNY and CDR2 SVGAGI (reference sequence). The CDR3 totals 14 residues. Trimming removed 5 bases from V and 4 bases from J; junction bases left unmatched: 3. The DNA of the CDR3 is TGTGCCAGCAGTCGGACAGGGGACGGAAACACCATATATTTT. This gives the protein CASSRTGDGNTIYF.

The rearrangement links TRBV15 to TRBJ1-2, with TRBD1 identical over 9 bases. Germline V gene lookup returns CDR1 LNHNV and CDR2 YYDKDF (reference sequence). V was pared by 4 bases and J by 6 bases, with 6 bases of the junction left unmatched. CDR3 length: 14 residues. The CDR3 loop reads CATSTAGTGNGYTF. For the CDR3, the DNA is TGTGCCACCAGCACCGCCGGGACAGGGAATGGCTACACCTTC. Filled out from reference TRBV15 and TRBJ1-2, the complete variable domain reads DAMVIQNPRYQVTQFGKPVTLSCSQTLNHNVMYWYQQKSSQAPKLLFHYYDKDFNNEADTPDNFQSRRPNTSFCFLDIRSPGLGDTAMYLCATSTAGTGNGYTFGSGTRLTVV.

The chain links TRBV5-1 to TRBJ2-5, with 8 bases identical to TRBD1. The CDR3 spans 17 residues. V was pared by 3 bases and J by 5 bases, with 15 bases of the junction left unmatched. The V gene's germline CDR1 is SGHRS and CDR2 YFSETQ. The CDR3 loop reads CASSSHPGQVGLETQYF. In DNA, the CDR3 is TGCGCCAGCAGCTCCCACCCGGGACAGGTCGGGTTGGAGACCCAGTACTTC.

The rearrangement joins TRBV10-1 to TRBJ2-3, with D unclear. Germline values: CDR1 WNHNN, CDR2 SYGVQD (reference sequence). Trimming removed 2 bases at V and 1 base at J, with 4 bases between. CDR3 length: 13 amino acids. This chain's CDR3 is CASSEAGTDTQYF. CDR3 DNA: TGCGCCAGCAGTGAGGCGGGCACAGATACGCAGTATTTT.

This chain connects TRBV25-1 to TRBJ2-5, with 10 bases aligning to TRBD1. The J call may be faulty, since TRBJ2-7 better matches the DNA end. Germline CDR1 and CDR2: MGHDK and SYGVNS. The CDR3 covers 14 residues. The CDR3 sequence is CASGDRGAAHEQYF. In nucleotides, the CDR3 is TGTGCCAGCGGGGACAGGGGCGCGGCACACGAGCAGTACTTC.

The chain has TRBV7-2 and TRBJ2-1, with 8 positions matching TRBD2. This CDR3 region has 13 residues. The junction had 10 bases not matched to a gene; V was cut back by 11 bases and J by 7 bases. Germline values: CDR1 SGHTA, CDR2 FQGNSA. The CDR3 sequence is CAGASGGQNEQFF. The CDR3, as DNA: TGTGCCGGCGCCTCGGGGGGGCAGAATGAGCAGTTCTTC. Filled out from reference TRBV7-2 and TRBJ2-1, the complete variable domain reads GAGVSQSPSNKVTEKGKDVELRCDPISGHTALYWYRQSLGQGLEFLIYFQGNSAPDKSGLPSDRFSAERTGGSVSTLTIQRTQQEDSAVYLCAGASGGQNEQFFGPGTRLTVL.

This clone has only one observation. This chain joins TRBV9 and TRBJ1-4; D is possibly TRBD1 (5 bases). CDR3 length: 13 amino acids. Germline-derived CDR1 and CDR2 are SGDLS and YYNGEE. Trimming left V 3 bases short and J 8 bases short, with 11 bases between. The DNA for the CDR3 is TGTGCCAGCAGCGGGACAAAAGGGGAAAAACTGTTTTTT. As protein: CASSGTKGEKLFF.

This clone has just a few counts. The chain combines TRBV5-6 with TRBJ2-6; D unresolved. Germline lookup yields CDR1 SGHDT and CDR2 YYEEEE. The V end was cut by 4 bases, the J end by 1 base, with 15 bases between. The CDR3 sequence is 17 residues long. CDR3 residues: CASSIAYSASGANVLTF. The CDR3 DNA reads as TGTGCCAGCAGCATAGCCTACTCCGCTTCTGGGGCCAACGTCCTGACTTTC.

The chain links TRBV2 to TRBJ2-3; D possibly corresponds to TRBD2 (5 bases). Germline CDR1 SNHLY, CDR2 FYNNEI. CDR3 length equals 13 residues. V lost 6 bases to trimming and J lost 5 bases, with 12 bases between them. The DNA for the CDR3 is TGTGCCAGCAGGGTAACGGAGGAAGATACGCAGTATTTT. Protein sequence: CASRVTEEDTQYF.

The CDR3 coding sequence is TGTGCCAGCAGCGCAGACAGGAATTCACCCCTCCACTTT. This encodes CASSADRNSPLHF. The chain uses TRBV7-3 and TRBJ1-6, with D perhaps matching TRBD1 (6 bases). Germline V CDR1 and CDR2: SGHTA, FQGTGA. This CDR3 has 13 residues. Trimming removed 5 bases from V and 7 bases from J, with 9 bases in between.

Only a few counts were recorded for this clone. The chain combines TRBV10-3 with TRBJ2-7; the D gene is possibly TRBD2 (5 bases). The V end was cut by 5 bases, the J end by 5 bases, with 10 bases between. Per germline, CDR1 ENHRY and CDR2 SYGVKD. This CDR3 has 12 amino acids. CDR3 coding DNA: TGTGCCATCAGTTCGGGAATCGACGAGCAGTACTTC. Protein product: CAISSGIDEQYF.

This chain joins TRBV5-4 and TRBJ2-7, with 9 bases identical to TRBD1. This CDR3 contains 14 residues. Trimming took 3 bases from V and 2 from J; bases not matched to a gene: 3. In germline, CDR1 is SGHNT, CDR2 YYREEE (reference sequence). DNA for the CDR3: TGTGCCAGCAGCTGGGACAGGGCAACCTACGAGCAGTACTTC. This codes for CASSWDRATYEQYF.

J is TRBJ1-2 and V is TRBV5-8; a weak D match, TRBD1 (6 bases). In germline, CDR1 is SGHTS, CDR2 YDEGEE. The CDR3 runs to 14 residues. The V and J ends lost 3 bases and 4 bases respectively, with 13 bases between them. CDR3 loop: CASSSYTGSYGYTF. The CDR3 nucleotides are TGTGCCAGCAGCTCCTATACAGGGTCCTATGGCTACACCTTC.